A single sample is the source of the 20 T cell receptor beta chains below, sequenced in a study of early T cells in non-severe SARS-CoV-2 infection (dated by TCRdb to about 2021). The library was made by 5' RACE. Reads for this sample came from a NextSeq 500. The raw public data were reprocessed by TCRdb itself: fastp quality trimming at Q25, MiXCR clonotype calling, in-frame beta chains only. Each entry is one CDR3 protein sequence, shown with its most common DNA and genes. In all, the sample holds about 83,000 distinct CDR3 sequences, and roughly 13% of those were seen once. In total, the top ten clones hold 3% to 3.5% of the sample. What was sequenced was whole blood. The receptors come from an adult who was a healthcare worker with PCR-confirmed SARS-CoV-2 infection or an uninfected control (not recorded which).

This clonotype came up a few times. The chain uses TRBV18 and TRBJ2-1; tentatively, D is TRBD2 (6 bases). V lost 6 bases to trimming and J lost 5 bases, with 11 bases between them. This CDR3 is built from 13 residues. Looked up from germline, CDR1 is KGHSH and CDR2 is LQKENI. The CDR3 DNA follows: TGTGCCAGCTCGACCGGGACTCACAATGAGCAGTTCTTC. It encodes CASSTGTHNEQFF.

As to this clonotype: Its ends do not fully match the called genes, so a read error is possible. The CDR3 region is CASTPTTVSGELFF. In DNA, the CDR3 is TGTGCAAGCACCCCAACCACGGTCTCCGGGGAGCTGTTTTTT. V and J are TRBV28 and TRBJ2-2; D is unclear. The V gene's germline CDR1 is MDHEN and CDR2 SYDVKM. There are 14 residues in the CDR3.

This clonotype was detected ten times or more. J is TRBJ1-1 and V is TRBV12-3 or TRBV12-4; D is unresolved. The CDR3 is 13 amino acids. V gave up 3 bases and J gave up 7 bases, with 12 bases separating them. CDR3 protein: CASSFNRYLEAFF. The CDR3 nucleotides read TGTGCCAGCAGTTTTAACAGATATCTTGAAGCTTTCTTT.

The CDR3 reads CASGADLYNEQFF. The DNA for the CDR3 is TGTGCCAGCGGGGCCGATCTCTACAATGAGCAGTTCTTC. This sequence joins TRBV6-4 and TRBJ2-1, with a possible D match to TRBD1 (5 bases). Germline V gives CDR1 MRHNA, CDR2 SNTAGT. This CDR3 spans 13 amino acids. V lost 8 bases to trimming and J lost 3 bases, with 11 bases between them.

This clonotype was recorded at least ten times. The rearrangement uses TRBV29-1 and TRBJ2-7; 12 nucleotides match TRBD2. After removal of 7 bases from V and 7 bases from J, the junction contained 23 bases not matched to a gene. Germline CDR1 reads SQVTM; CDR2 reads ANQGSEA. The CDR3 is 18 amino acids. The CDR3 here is CSARDREVTSGRLKEQYF. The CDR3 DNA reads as TGCAGCGCCCGGGACAGGGAAGTGACTAGCGGGAGATTGAAGGAGCAGTACTTC.

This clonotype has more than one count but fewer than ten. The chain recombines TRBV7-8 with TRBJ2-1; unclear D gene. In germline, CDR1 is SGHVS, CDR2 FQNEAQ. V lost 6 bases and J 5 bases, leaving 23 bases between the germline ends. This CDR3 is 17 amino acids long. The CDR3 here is CASRPYGQVLPDNEQFF. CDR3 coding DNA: TGTGCCAGCAGGCCTTATGGCCAAGTTCTTCCGGACAATGAGCAGTTCTTC. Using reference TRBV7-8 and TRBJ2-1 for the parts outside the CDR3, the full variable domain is GAGVSQSPRYKVAKRGQDVALRCDPISGHVSLFWYQQALGQGPEFLTYFQNEAQLDKSGLPSDRFFAERPEGSVSTLKIQRTQQEDSAVYLCASRPYGQVLPDNEQFFGPGTRLTVL.

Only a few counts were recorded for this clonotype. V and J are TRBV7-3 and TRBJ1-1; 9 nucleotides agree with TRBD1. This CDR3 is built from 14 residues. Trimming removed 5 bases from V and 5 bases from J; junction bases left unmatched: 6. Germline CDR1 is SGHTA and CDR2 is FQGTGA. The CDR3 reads CASSAGDRVTEAFF. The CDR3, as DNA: TGTGCCAGCAGCGCCGGGGACAGGGTGACTGAAGCTTTCTTT.

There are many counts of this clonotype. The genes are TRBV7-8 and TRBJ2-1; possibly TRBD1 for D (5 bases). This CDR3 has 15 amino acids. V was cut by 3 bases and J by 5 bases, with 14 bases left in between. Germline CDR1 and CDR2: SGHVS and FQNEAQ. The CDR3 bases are TGTGCCAGCAGCTTGGCAAGGGGAAGACACAATGAGCAGTTCTTC. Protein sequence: CASSLARGRHNEQFF.

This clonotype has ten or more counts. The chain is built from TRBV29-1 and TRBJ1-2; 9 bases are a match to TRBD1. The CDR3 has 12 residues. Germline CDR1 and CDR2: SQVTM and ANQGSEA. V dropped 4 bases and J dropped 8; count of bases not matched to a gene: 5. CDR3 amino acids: CSVAQGAKGYTF. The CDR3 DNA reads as TGCAGCGTTGCACAGGGGGCGAAAGGCTACACCTTC. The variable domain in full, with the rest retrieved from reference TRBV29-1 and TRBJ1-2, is SAVISQKPSRDICQRGTSLTIQCQVDSQVTMMFWYRQQPGQSLTLIATANQGSEATYESGFVIDKFPISRPNLTFSTLTVSNMSPEDSSIYLCSVAQGAKGYTFGSGTRLTVV.

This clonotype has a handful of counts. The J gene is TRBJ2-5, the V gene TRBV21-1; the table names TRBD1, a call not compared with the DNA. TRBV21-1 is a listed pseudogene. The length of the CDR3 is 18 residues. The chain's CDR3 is CASSKVPGASVNQETQYF. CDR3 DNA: TGTGCCAGCAGCAAAGTCCCTGGGGCGTCGGTTAATCAGGAGACCCAGTACTTC.

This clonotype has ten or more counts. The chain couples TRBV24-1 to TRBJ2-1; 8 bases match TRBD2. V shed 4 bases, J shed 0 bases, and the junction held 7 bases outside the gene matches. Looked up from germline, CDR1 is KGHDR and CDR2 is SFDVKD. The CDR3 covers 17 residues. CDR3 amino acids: CATSEYSGTSSYNEQFF. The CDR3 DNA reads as TGTGCCACCAGTGAGTATAGCGGGACGAGCTCCTACAATGAGCAGTTCTTC.

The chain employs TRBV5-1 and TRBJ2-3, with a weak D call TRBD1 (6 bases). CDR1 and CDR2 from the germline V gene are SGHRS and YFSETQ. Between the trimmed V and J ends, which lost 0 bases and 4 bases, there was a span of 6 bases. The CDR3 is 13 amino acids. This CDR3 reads CASSLDRADTQYF. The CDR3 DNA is TGCGCCAGCAGCTTGGACAGGGCAGATACGCAGTATTTT.

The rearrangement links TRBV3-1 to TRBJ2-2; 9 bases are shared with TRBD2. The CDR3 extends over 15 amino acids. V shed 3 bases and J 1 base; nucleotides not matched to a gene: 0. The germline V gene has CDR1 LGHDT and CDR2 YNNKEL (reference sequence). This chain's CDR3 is CASSQTSGNTGELFF. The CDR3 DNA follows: TGTGCCAGCAGCCAGACTAGCGGGAACACCGGGGAGCTGTTTTTT.

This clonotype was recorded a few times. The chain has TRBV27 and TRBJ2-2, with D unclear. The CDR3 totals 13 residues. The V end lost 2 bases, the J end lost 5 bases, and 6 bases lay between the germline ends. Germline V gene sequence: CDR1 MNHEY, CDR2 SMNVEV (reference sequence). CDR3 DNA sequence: TGTGCCAGCAGTTTAAGGAAGACCGGGGAGCTGTTTTTT. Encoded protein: CASSLRKTGELFF.

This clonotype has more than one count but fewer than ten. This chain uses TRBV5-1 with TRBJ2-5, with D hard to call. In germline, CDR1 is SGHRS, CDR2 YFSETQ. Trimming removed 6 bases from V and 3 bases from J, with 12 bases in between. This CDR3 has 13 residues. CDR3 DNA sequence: TGCGCCAGCACTAACCCACCGAAAGAGACCCAGTACTTC. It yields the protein CASTNPPKETQYF.

The CDR3 region has the DNA TGTGCCAGCAGTGAAGTGGGGGGGACGGCAGATACGCAGTATTTT. Translated: CASSEVGGTADTQYF. The chain recombines TRBV2 with TRBJ2-3, with TRBD2 identical over 7 bases. The germline V gene has CDR1 SNHLY and CDR2 FYNNEI. This CDR3 comprises 15 residues. V lost 1 base and J lost 4; bases outside the gene matches: 5.

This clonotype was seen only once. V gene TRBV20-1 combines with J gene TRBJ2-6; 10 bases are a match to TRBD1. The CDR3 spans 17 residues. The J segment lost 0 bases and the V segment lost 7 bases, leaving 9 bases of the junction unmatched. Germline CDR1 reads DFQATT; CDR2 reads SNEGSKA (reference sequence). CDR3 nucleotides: TGCAGTGTTCCGGGACAGGGGAGACTCTCTGGGGCCAACGTCCTGACTTTC. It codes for CSVPGQGRLSGANVLTF.

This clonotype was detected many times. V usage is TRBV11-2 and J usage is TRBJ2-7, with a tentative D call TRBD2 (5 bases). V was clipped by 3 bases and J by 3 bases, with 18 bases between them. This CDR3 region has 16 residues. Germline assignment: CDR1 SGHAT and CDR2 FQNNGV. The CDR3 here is CASSLTTPTGSYEQYF. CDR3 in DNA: TGTGCCAGCAGCTTGACGACACCGACGGGGAGCTACGAGCAGTACTTC.

The CDR3 loop is CAISGTGSYEQYF. DNA of the CDR3: TGTGCCATCAGTGGGACAGGTTCCTACGAGCAGTACTTC. V gene TRBV10-3 combines with J gene TRBJ2-7, with 7 bases that match TRBD1. Trimming cost V 4 bases and J 1 base; bases outside gene matches: 1. The CDR3 extends over 13 amino acids. Germline CDR1 reads ENHRY; CDR2 reads SYGVKD.

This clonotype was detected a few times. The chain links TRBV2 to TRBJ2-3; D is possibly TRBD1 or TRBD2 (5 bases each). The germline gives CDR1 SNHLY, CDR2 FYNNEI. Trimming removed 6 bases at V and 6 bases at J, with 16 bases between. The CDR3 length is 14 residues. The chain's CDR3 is CASRTRGFPDTQYF. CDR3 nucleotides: TGTGCCAGCAGAACCCGGGGCTTCCCTGATACGCAGTATTTT.